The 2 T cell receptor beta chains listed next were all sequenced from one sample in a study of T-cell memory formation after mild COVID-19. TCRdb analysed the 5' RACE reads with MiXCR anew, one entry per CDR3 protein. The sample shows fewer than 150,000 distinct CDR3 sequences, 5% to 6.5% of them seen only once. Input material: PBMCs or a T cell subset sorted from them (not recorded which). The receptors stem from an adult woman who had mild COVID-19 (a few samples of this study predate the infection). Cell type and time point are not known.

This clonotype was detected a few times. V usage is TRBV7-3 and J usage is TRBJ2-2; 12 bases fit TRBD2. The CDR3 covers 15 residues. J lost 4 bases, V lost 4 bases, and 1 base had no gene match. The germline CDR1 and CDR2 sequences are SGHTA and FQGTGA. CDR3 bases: TGTGCCAGCAGCTCGACTAGCGGGGGCACCGGGGAGCTGTTTTTT. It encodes CASSSTSGGTGELFF.

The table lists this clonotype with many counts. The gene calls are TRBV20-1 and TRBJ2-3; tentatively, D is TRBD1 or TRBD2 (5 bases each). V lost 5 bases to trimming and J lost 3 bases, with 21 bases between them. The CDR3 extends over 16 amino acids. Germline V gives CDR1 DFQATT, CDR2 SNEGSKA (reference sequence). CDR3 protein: CSARPPPRGVTDTQYF. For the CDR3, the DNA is TGCAGTGCTCGTCCCCCACCCCGAGGGGTTACAGATACGCAGTATTTT.